A single sample is the source of the 17 T cell receptor beta chains below, sequenced in a study of a mutant IDH1 vaccine in newly diagnosed glioma. Time point indicated: week 11, during vaccination. The study gave 300 ug of mutant IDH1 20-mer peptide per vaccine dose, with topical imiquimod. These receptors' antigens are unknown. Profiled with immunoSEQ multiplex PCR; TCRdb holds only in-frame clones, not every one. Altogether 110,000 or so clones are present, 85% to 90% being singletons, with the ten largest covering 0.5% to 0.65%. This specimen was PBMCs, taken from a glioma patient whose treatment included an IDH1 peptide vaccine. The origin of the receptors is a woman aged 50 to 60 with glioma.

V and J are TRBV6-6 and TRBJ1-5, with D uncertain. The CDR3 is made up of 13 amino acids. V was cut by 7 bases and J by 2 bases, with 9 bases left in between. In germline, CDR1 is MNHNY, CDR2 SVGAGI (reference sequence). Written as DNA, the CDR3 is TGTGCCAGCACCCAGGTAGGCAATCAGCCCCAGCATTTT. Translating gives CASTQVGNQPQHF.

The chain combines TRBV10-1 with TRBJ2-7; D is unclear. Germline V gene data show CDR1 as WNHNN and CDR2 as SYGVQD (reference sequence). V was pared by 4 bases and J by 3 bases, with 10 bases between. The CDR3 has 13 amino acids. CDR3 sequence (DNA): TGCGCCAGCAGTGCTAACTCTTACTACGAGCAGTACTTC. Translating gives CASSANSYYEQYF.

The J gene is TRBJ1-6, the V gene TRBV9, with 9 bases aligning to TRBD1. The CDR3 has 12 residues. V gave up 7 bases and J gave up 10 bases; unmatched junction bases: 3. Germline loops: CDR1 SGDLS, CDR2 YYNGEE. This CDR3 reads CASGTGTSPLHF. CDR3 nucleotide sequence: TGTGCCAGCGGGACAGGGACCTCACCCCTCCACTTT.

This CDR3 is CASSLVGDSPLHF. In DNA, the CDR3 is TGTGCCAGCAGTTTAGTGGGGGATTCACCCCTCCACTTT. The chain is built from TRBV28 and TRBJ1-6, with D tentatively TRBD1 (5 bases). Deletions cut 2 bases from V and 8 bases from J, with 7 bases between. The CDR3 totals 13 residues. CDR1 MDHEN and CDR2 SYDVKM come from the germline V gene. Using reference TRBV28 and TRBJ1-6 for the parts outside the CDR3, the full variable domain is DVKVTQSSRYLVKRTGEKVFLECVQDMDHENMFWYRQDPGLGLRLIYFSYDVKMKEKGDIPEGYSVSREKKERFSLILESASTNQTSMYLCASSLVGDSPLHFGNGTRLTVT.

This clone has a handful of counts. For the CDR3, the DNA is TGTGCCAGCAGCCTGGGCCGGAAGGGGGAAAAACTGTTTTTT. Protein sequence: CASSLGRKGEKLFF. V is TRBV6-5 and J is TRBJ1-4, with D possibly being TRBD1 (5 bases). V was trimmed by 6 bases and J by 8 bases, leaving 16 bases between them. The CDR3 runs 14 residues. CDR1 is MNHEY and CDR2 is SVGAGI in the germline V gene.

This chain's CDR3 is CSVRGLAAYEQYF. Here the CDR3 DNA reads TGCAGCGTTCGGGGACTAGCGGCCTACGAGCAGTACTTC. This chain links TRBV29-1 with TRBJ2-7, with 11 positions matching TRBD2. Germline V gene lookup returns CDR1 SQVTM and CDR2 ANQGSEA. The CDR3 loop spans 13 amino acids. The trim removed 5 bases at V and 2 bases at J, leaving 2 bases unmatched.

The rearrangement joins TRBV5-1 to TRBJ2-5, with D tentatively TRBD1 (6 bases). Looked up from germline, CDR1 is SGHRS and CDR2 is YFSETQ. The CDR3 loop spans 15 amino acids. Between the trimmed V and J ends, which lost 3 bases and 1 base, there was a span of 13 bases. DNA of the CDR3: TGCGCCAGCAGCTCCCTGGACAGCCTCCAAGAGACCCAGTACTTC. Amino acids: CASSSLDSLQETQYF.

The chain links TRBV5-1 to TRBJ2-4, with D unclear. CDR1 is SGHRS, CDR2 YFSETQ, per germline. The CDR3 totals 13 residues. V shed 0 bases and J shed 8 bases, with 9 bases lying between them. DNA of the CDR3: TGCGCCAGCAGCTTGGGGGCCAAGGACATTCAGTACTTC. Translating gives CASSLGAKDIQYF. Full variable domain (remainder filled in from reference TRBV5-1 and TRBJ2-4): KAGVTQTPRYLIKTRGQQVTLSCSPISGHRSVSWYQQTPGQGLQFLFEYFSETQRNKGNFPGRFSGRQFSNSRSEMNVSTLELGDSALYLCASSLGAKDIQYFGAGTRLSVL.

This chain connects TRBV5-4 to TRBJ2-5, with a weak D call TRBD1 (6 bases). The J call could be wrong; TRBJ2-7 is a better fit for the DNA end. Germline assignment: CDR1 SGHNT and CDR2 YYREEE (reference sequence). This CDR3 comprises 13 residues. The DNA for the CDR3 is TGTGCCAGCAGCTCCGGACAGTCCTACGAGCAGTACTTC. It codes for CASSSGQSYEQYF.

The V and J genes are TRBV7-2 and TRBJ2-7; D perhaps matches TRBD2 (6 bases). There are 14 residues in the CDR3. Trimming took off 2 bases at V and 2 bases at J, with 10 bases between the two ends. From germline, CDR1 is SGHTA and CDR2 FQGNSA. The CDR3: CASSLYPGAYEQYF. The CDR3 nucleotides are TGTGCCAGCAGCTTATACCCGGGAGCCTACGAGCAGTACTTC.

The chain carries TRBV6-4 and TRBJ1-2; no clear D gene. Per the germline V gene, CDR1 is MRHNA and CDR2 is SNTAGT. Trimming removed 0 bases at V and 4 bases at J, with 15 bases between. The CDR3 runs to 16 residues. CDR3 coding DNA: TGTGCCAGCAGTGACTCGGAGTCCGCATCCTCCTATGGCTACACCTTC. Amino acids: CASSDSESASSYGYTF.

This chain links TRBV12-5 with TRBJ1-2; maybe TRBD1 (6 bases). The germline CDR1 and CDR2 sequences are LGHNT and FRNRAP. The V end was cut by 1 base, the J end by 3 bases, with 15 bases between. The CDR3 consists of 16 residues. Here the CDR3 reads CASGLAYRAAHYGYTF. The CDR3 nucleotides read TGTGCTAGTGGTTTGGCCTACAGGGCGGCTCACTATGGCTACACCTTC.

The rearrangement joins TRBV2 to TRBJ2-3; 14 nucleotides line up with TRBD2. The CDR3 length is 16 residues. Per germline, CDR1 SNHLY and CDR2 FYNNEI. V gave up 5 bases and J gave up 5 bases; unmatched junction bases: 6. The CDR3 region is CASSTGLAGVIDTQYF. The CDR3 region has the DNA TGTGCCAGCAGTACGGGACTAGCGGGAGTCATAGATACGCAGTATTTT.

This clone showed up just a few times. This chain uses TRBV29-1 with TRBJ1-2, with 10 bases fitting TRBD1. This CDR3 comprises 11 residues. The germline V gene encodes CDR1 SQVTM and CDR2 ANQGSEA. Trimming took 7 bases from V and 7 from J; bases not matched to a gene: 3. The CDR3 sequence is CSGGQGGGYTF. Written as DNA, the CDR3 is TGCAGCGGTGGACAGGGGGGTGGCTACACCTTC.

The chain joins TRBV10-2 to TRBJ2-5; 9 bases map to TRBD2. The DNA end is more similar to TRBJ2-7, so the J call may be wrong. The germline CDR1 and CDR2 sequences are WSHSY and SAAADI. The length of the CDR3 is 15 residues. Written as DNA, the CDR3 is TGCGCCAGCAGTGAGTCTTCGGGACTAGCTTACGAGCAGTACTTC. Protein sequence: CASSESSGLAYEQYF.

The CDR3 region is CAISEWTQGTNEQFF. The CDR3 nucleotides are TGTGCCATCAGTGAGTGGACCCAGGGGACAAATGAGCAGTTCTTC. The chain employs TRBV10-3 and TRBJ2-1; a weak D match, TRBD1 (6 bases). This CDR3 spans 15 amino acids. Between the trimmed V and J ends, which lost 1 base and 7 bases, there was a span of 14 bases. The V gene's germline CDR1 is ENHRY and CDR2 SYGVKD.

The chain links TRBV5-1 to TRBJ2-2; D is possibly TRBD2 (6 bases). The germline CDR1 and CDR2 sequences are SGHRS and YFSETQ. The V end was cut by 1 base, the J end by 5 bases, with 9 bases between. The CDR3 loop spans 14 amino acids. The CDR3 loop reads CASSLNRETGELFF. DNA of the CDR3: TGCGCCAGCAGCTTGAACCGGGAGACCGGGGAGCTGTTTTTT.